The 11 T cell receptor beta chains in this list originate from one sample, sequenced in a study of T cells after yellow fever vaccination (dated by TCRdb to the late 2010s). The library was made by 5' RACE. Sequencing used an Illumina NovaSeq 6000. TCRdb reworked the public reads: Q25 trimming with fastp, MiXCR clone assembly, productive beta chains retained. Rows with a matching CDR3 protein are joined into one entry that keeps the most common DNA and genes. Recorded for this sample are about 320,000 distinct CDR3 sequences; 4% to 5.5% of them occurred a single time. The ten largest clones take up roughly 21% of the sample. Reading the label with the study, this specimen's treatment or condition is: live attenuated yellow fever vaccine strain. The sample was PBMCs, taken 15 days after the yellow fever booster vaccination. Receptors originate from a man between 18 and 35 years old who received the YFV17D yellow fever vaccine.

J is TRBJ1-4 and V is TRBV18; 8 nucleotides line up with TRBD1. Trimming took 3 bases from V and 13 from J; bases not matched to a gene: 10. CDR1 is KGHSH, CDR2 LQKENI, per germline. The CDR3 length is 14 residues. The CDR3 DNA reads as TGTGCCAGCTCACCCGGACAGGGTCCCGAGAGACTGTTTTTT. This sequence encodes CASSPGQGPERLFF.

The CDR3 is CASRAFSGPGSNTGELFF. The CDR3 region has the DNA TGTGCCAGCAGAGCCTTTAGCGGGCCGGGGTCGAACACCGGGGAGCTGTTTTTT. The chain combines TRBV27 with TRBJ2-2, with 7 bases lining up with TRBD2. Trimming cost V 6 bases and J 0 bases; bases outside gene matches: 13. The germline CDR1 and CDR2 sequences are MNHEY and SMNVEV (reference sequence). The CDR3 spans 18 residues.

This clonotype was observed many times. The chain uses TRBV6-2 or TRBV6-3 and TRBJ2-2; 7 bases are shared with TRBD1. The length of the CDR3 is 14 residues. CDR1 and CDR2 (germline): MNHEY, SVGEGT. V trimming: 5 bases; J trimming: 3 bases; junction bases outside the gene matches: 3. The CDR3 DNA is TGTGCCAGCAGTATTGGACAGGACACCGGGGAGCTGTTTTTT. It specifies CASSIGQDTGELFF.

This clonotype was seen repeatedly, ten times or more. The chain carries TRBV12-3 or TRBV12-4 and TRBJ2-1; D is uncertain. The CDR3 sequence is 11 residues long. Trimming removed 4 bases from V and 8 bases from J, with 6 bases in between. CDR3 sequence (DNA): TGTGCCAGCAGTTCTTACGATGAGCAGTTCTTC. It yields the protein CASSSYDEQFF.

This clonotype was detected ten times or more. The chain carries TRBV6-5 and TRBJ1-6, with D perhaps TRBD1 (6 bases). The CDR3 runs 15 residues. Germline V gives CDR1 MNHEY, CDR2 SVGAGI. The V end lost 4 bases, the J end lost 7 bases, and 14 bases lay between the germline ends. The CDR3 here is CASSSGGEGNSPLHF. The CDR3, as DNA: TGTGCCAGCAGTTCCGGGGGCGAGGGAAATTCACCCCTCCACTTT.

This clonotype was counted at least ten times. This chain's CDR3 is CASGFSVGRSTNEKLFF. The CDR3, as DNA: TGTGCTAGTGGTTTTTCAGTCGGACGCTCAACTAATGAAAAACTGTTTTTT. This rearrangement joins TRBV12-5 to TRBJ1-4, with unresolved D. Per germline, CDR1 LGHNT and CDR2 FRNRAP. V lost 3 bases and J lost 0, with 14 bases in between. The length of the CDR3 is 17 residues.

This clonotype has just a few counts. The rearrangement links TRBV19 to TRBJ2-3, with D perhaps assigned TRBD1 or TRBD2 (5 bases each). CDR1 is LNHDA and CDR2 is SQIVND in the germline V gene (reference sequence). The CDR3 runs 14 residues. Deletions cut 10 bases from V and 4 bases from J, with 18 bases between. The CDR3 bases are TGTGCCACCAGACGGGCCACGGGGCCAGATACGCAGTATTTT. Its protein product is CATRRATGPDTQYF.

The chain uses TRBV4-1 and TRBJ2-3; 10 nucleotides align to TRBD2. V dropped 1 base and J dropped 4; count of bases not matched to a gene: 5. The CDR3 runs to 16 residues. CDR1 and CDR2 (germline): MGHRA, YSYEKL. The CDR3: CASSQGSAGGPDTQYF. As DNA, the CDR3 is TGCGCCAGCAGCCAAGGCTCAGCGGGGGGGCCAGATACGCAGTATTTT.

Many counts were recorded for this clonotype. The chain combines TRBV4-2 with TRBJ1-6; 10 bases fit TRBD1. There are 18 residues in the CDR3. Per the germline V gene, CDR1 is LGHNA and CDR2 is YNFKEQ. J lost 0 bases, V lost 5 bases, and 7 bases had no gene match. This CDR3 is CASSKIDRGHSYNSPLHF. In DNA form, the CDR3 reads TGTGCCAGCAGCAAAATAGACAGGGGGCACTCCTATAATTCACCCCTCCACTTT.

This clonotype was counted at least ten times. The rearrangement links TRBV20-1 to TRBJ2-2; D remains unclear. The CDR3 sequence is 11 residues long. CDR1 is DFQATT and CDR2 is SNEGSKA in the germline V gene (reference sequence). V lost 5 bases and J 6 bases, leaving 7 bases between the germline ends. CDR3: CSASRPGELFF. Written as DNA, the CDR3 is TGCAGTGCTTCAAGGCCCGGGGAGCTGTTTTTT.

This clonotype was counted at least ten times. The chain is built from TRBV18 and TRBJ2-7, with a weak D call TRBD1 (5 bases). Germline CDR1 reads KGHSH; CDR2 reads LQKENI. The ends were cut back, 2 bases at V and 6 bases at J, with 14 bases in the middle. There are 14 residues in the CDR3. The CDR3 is CASSPSPMGPEQYF. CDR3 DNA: TGTGCCAGCTCACCAAGCCCGATGGGGCCCGAGCAGTACTTC. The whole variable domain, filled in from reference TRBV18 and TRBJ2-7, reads NAGVMQNPRHLVRRRGQEARLRCSPMKGHSHVYWYRQLPEEGLKFMVYLQKENIIDESGMPKERFSAEFPKEGPSILRIQQVVRGDSAAYFCASSPSPMGPEQYFGPGTRLTVT.